This is a list of T cell receptor beta chains from one sample in a study of T cell changes during pregnancy in multiple sclerosis. Clones were read by immunoSEQ multiplex PCR, and TCRdb kept only the in-frame ones, dropping some. The sample shows about 53,000 clones, 80% to 95% of them seen only once. Material: CD4+ T cells from peripheral blood mononuclear cells, obtained in the third trimester of pregnancy. The receptor source for this set is a female donor with multiple sclerosis, enrolled in a pregnancy study. Both conserved end residues are part of each CDR3. A D gene is named only where the DNA matches it firmly.

d_gene: TRBD1
v_gene: TRBV2
j_gene: TRBJ1-6
CDR3nt: TGTGCCAGCTTTGGACAGGCAAATTCACCCCTCCACTTT
CDR3aa: CASFGQANSPLHF

d_gene: -
v_gene: TRBV6-4
j_gene: TRBJ2-3
CDR3nt: TGTGCCAGCAGTGATGCTGGGAGCTCCACAGATACGCAGTATTTT
CDR3aa: CASSDAGSSTDTQYF

d_gene: TRBD1
v_gene: TRBV5-8
j_gene: TRBJ1-4
CDR3nt: TGTGCCAGCAGCTTGGTTGGGACAGGGAATGAAAAACTGTTTTTT
CDR3aa: CASSLVGTGNEKLFF

d_gene: -
v_gene: TRBV5-6
j_gene: TRBJ2-7
CDR3nt: TGTGCCAGCAGCTTAAGGGTCAGGGGATTCTACGAGCAGTACTTC
CDR3aa: CASSLRVRGFYEQYF

d_gene: TRBD2
v_gene: TRBV9
j_gene: TRBJ2-1
CDR3nt: TGTGCCAGCAGCGTACTAGCGGGGGGTGGGAATGAGCAGTTCTTC
CDR3aa: CASSVLAGGGNEQFF

d_gene: TRBD1
v_gene: TRBV19
j_gene: TRBJ2-1
CDR3nt: TGTGCCAGTAGTATGTGGGACAGGGCGAGGAACAATGAGCAGTTCTTC
CDR3aa: CASSMWDRARNNEQFF

d_gene: -
v_gene: TRBV15
j_gene: TRBJ1-4
CDR3nt: TGTGCCACCAGCAACGCCCGAGGATGGAATGAAAAACTGTTTTTT
CDR3aa: CATSNARGWNEKLFF

d_gene: -
v_gene: TRBV9
j_gene: TRBJ1-3
CDR3nt: TGTGCCAGCAGCGTAGAAGCTGCTGGAAACACCATATATTTT
CDR3aa: CASSVEAAGNTIYF

d_gene: TRBD1
v_gene: TRBV30
j_gene: TRBJ2-2
CDR3nt: TGTGCCTGGAGCACCAGACAGGGTGGATACACCGGGGAGCTGTTTTTT
CDR3aa: CAWSTRQGGYTGELFF

d_gene: TRBD1
v_gene: TRBV2
j_gene: TRBJ2-5
CDR3nt: TGTGCCAGCAGTCTAGACAGGGGGCAAGAGACCCAGTACTTC
CDR3aa: CASSLDRGQETQYF

d_gene: -
v_gene: TRBV19
j_gene: TRBJ1-5
CDR3nt: TGTGCCAGTAGTATGGGAGGGTCCTATCAGCCCCAGCATTTT
CDR3aa: CASSMGGSYQPQHF

d_gene: -
v_gene: TRBV19
j_gene: TRBJ1-1
CDR3nt: TGTGCCACCGTCACCCGAGTGGGACGAAGGGGGAGCACTGAAGCTTTCTTT
CDR3aa: CATVTRVGRRGSTEAFF

d_gene: TRBD1
v_gene: TRBV12-5
j_gene: TRBJ2-2
CDR3nt: TGTGCTAGTGGCCAGGACAGGGCCACCGGGGAGCTGTTTTTT
CDR3aa: CASGQDRATGELFF